This is a list of T cell receptor beta chains from one sample in a study of radiation and T cells in renal cell carcinoma. Data came from immunoSEQ multiplex PCR; TCRdb stores just in-frame clones and leaves some out. The data contain 90,000 to 100,000 clones, 70% to 90% of them seen just once; the ten biggest clones take up roughly 8%. The sequences come from blood, collected from a patient whose treatment included radiotherapy and nephrectomy. The origin of the receptors is a man aged 45-65 years with renal cell carcinoma. The CDR3 runs from the conserved cysteine through the conserved F or W. The order of the fields is D gene, clone size, J gene, V gene, CDR3 protein, CDR3 DNA. D genes are given only for firm matches. The size of a clone is reported for some rows only, either as once, few or many, or as a class for expanded clones.

d_gene: NA; abundance: NA; j_gene: TRBJ2-5; v_gene: TRBV7-2; CDR3aa: CASSFYAQETQYF; CDR3nt: TGTGCCAGCAGCTTCTACGCCCAAGAGACCCAGTACTTC
d_gene: NA; abundance: NA; j_gene: TRBJ2-3; v_gene: TRBV7-9; CDR3aa: CASSLHSGSPQDTQYF; CDR3nt: TGTGCCAGCAGCTTACATTCGGGCAGCCCTCAAGATACGCAGTATTTT
d_gene: TRBD1; abundance: NA; j_gene: TRBJ1-1; v_gene: TRBV9; CDR3aa: CASSEGGQPNTEAFF; CDR3nt: TGTGCCAGCAGCGAGGGGGGACAGCCGAACACTGAAGCTTTCTTT
d_gene: TRBD1; abundance: NA; j_gene: TRBJ1-5; v_gene: TRBV2; CDR3aa: CASRGQSNQPQHF; CDR3nt: TGTGCCAGCCGGGGACAGAGCAATCAGCCCCAGCATTTT
d_gene: TRBD1; abundance: NA; j_gene: TRBJ2-7; v_gene: TRBV6-5; CDR3aa: CASRVQGARRYEQYF; CDR3nt: TGTGCCAGCAGGGTACAGGGGGCGCGTCGGTACGAGCAGTACTTC
d_gene: TRBD2; abundance: NA; j_gene: TRBJ2-1; v_gene: TRBV5-4; CDR3aa: CASSTSGGAGYNEQFF; CDR3nt: TGTGCCAGCAGCACTAGCGGGGGGGCGGGATACAATGAGCAGTTCTTC
d_gene: NA; abundance: NA; j_gene: TRBJ2-1; v_gene: TRBV28; CDR3aa: CASSITVSYNEQFF; CDR3nt: TGTGCCAGCAGTATAACTGTCTCCTACAATGAGCAGTTCTTC
d_gene: NA; abundance: NA; j_gene: TRBJ2-6; v_gene: TRBV5-1; CDR3aa: CASSPDGSGANVLTF; CDR3nt: TGCGCCAGCAGCCCCGACGGCTCTGGGGCCAACGTCCTGACTTTC
d_gene: NA; abundance: NA; j_gene: TRBJ2-1; v_gene: TRBV4-3; CDR3aa: CASSRTGEDEQFF; CDR3nt: TGCGCCAGCAGCCGTACGGGGGAGGATGAGCAGTTCTTC
d_gene: TRBD1; abundance: NA; j_gene: TRBJ2-5; v_gene: TRBV15; CDR3aa: CATSPRRTGGGETQYF; CDR3nt: TGTGCCACCAGCCCCCGGCGGACAGGGGGTGGGGAGACCCAGTACTTC
d_gene: NA; abundance: medium-sized; j_gene: TRBJ1-3; v_gene: TRBV6-5; CDR3aa: CASSLIGLGNTIYF; CDR3nt: TGTGCCAGCAGTCTTATTGGTTTAGGGAACACCATATATTTT
d_gene: NA; abundance: NA; j_gene: TRBJ1-1; v_gene: TRBV5-8; CDR3aa: CASSFGGNTEAFF; CDR3nt: TGTGCCAGCAGCTTCGGGGGAAACACTGAAGCTTTCTTT
d_gene: NA; abundance: NA; j_gene: TRBJ2-1; v_gene: TRBV7-8; CDR3aa: CASSLLGVKFF; CDR3nt: TGTGCCAGCAGCTTATTGGGAGTCAAGTTCTTC
d_gene: NA; abundance: NA; j_gene: TRBJ2-7; v_gene: TRBV7-8; CDR3aa: CASSLAGAGASYEQYF; CDR3nt: TGTGCCAGCAGCTTAGCGGGGGCAGGGGCTTCTTACGAGCAGTACTTC
d_gene: TRBD2; abundance: NA; j_gene: TRBJ2-1; v_gene: TRBV4-1; CDR3aa: CASSQSGGNSYNEQFF; CDR3nt: TGCGCCAGCAGCCAAAGCGGGGGAAACTCCTACAATGAGCAGTTCTTC
d_gene: NA; abundance: NA; j_gene: TRBJ1-1; v_gene: TRBV5-5; CDR3aa: CASSLMNRGTGAFF; CDR3nt: TGTGCCAGCAGCTTGATGAATAGAGGGACGGGGGCTTTCTTT
d_gene: TRBD1; abundance: NA; j_gene: TRBJ1-2; v_gene: TRBV27; CDR3aa: CASSLRGQGHYNYGYTF; CDR3nt: TGTGCCAGCAGTTTACGGGGACAGGGACATTATAACTATGGCTACACCTTC
d_gene: NA; abundance: once; j_gene: TRBJ2-7; v_gene: TRBV6-5; CDR3aa: CASSQPGGGKQYF; CDR3nt: TGTGCCAGCAGTCAACCTGGAGGGGGGAAGCAGTACTTC
d_gene: NA; abundance: NA; j_gene: TRBJ2-3; v_gene: TRBV18; CDR3aa: CASSPATIPSTDTQYF; CDR3nt: TGTGCCAGCTCACCTGCGACCATCCCGAGCACAGATACGCAGTATTTT
d_gene: NA; abundance: NA; j_gene: TRBJ2-1; v_gene: TRBV19; CDR3aa: CASRGFYNEQFF; CDR3nt: TGTGCCAGTAGGGGATTTTACAATGAGCAGTTCTTC
d_gene: TRBD2; abundance: NA; j_gene: TRBJ2-7; v_gene: TRBV27; CDR3aa: CASSFTGLADNYEQYF; CDR3nt: TGTGCCAGCAGTTTCACGGGACTAGCGGACAACTACGAGCAGTACTTC
d_gene: TRBD1; abundance: NA; j_gene: TRBJ2-7; v_gene: TRBV2; CDR3aa: CASTQGQGAWEQYF; CDR3nt: TGTGCCAGCACCCAGGGACAGGGGGCGTGGGAGCAGTACTTC